Sequencing of this TCR beta chain was carried out in a study of blood T cell repertoires in COVID-19. Enrollees, about 18 to 95 years old, lived in 20 to 25 US areas. Participant-given clinical history determined each cohort assignment. A COVID-19 case had been met by exposed participants during the 2 weeks before study entry. Clones were sequenced by immunoSEQ multiplex PCR, and TCRdb holds only the in-frame ones, with some missing. This table has about 250,000 clones, about 85% appearing once. Germline V gene lookup returns CDR1 SGHTA and CDR2 FQGNSA. V trimming: 3 bases; J trimming: 6 bases; junction bases outside the gene matches: 10. The CDR3 totals 16 residues.

The sequenced material came from PBMCs or T cells enriched from blood (not recorded which). This chain connects TRBV7-2 to TRBJ2-1; 8 nucleotides line up with TRBD2. This TCR was recovered from a woman aged 50 to 60 who had been exposed to COVID-19. CDR3 sequence (DNA): TGTGCCAGCAGCTTCACCGGGACTAGGTATGTCAATGAGCAGTTCTTC. This translates into CASSFTGTRYVNEQFF.